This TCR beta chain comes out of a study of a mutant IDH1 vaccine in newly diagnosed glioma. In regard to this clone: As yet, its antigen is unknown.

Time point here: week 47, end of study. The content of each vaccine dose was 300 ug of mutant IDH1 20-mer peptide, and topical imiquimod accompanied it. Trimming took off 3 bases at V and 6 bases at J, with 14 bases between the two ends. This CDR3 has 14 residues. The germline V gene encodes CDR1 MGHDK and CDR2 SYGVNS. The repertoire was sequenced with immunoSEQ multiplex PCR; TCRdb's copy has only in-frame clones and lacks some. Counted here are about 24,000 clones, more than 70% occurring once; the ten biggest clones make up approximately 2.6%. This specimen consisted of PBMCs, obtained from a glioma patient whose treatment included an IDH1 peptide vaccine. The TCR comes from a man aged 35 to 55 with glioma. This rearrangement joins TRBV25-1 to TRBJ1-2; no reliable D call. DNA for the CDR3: TGTGCCAGCAGTGATCCCGGGAAGATAGATGGCTACACCTTC. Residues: CASSDPGKIDGYTF.